One and the same sample provided the 2 T cell receptor beta chains below, sequenced in a study of blood T cell repertoires in COVID-19. Using immunoSEQ multiplex PCR, the repertoire was profiled, and TCRdb retains in-frame clones only, with some absent. The repertoire consists of a few hundred thousand clones, with more than 75% occurring once and the leading ten covering about 2.2%. The sample comprised peripheral blood. The receptors were sampled from a woman in her 30s who had recovered from COVID-19.

The chain combines TRBV7-2 with TRBJ1-6; D remains unclear. The CDR3 covers 15 residues. The ends were cut back, 1 base at V and 7 bases at J, with 11 bases in the middle. Germline assignment: CDR1 SGHTA and CDR2 FQGNSA. The CDR3 DNA follows: TGTGCCAGCAGCTTAGTTCGGGGAAACAATTCACCCCTCCACTTT. Translated, it gives CASSLVRGNNSPLHF.

V usage is TRBV6-1 and J usage is TRBJ2-2; D is undetermined. V was clipped by 4 bases and J by 2 bases, with 17 bases between them. Germline lookup yields CDR1 MNHNS and CDR2 SASEGT. The CDR3 spans 17 residues. This chain's CDR3 is CASSGLLGRTNTGELFF. CDR3 sequence (DNA): TGTGCCAGCAGTGGTTTATTGGGCCGAACCAACACCGGGGAGCTGTTTTTT.